This is a list of T cell receptor beta chains from one sample in a study of shared clonotypes between healthy human individuals. TCRdb's copy holds only in-frame clones and misses some; the assay was immunoSEQ multiplex PCR. This table holds more than 500,000 clones, 95% found once. The sequenced sample was naive CD8+ T cells sorted from blood. Every receptor here comes from a woman in her 30s in good health. CDR3s include the opening cysteine and the closing phenylalanine or tryptophan. Fields, in order: V gene, clone size, D gene, CDR3 protein. D genes are given only for firm matches. Size values are once, few and many counts, or a class for expanded clones, and some rows have none.

v_gene: TRBV27; abundance: -; d_gene: TRBD2; CDR3aa: CASSPGLAGPLQFF
v_gene: TRBV27; abundance: once; d_gene: -; CDR3aa: CASSFAAEGYNEQFF
v_gene: TRBV28; abundance: -; d_gene: -; CDR3aa: CASSLLVPSARANNEQFF
v_gene: TRBV7-6; abundance: -; d_gene: -; CDR3aa: CATTPRGDNEQFF
v_gene: TRBV6-6; abundance: -; d_gene: -; CDR3aa: CASEAGRLGEQYF
v_gene: TRBV7-9; abundance: -; d_gene: -; CDR3aa: CASSYQQGLHTEAFF
v_gene: TRBV9; abundance: -; d_gene: -; CDR3aa: CASRLGPGHQFHKTYEQYF
v_gene: TRBV28; abundance: -; d_gene: -; CDR3aa: CASSQPPAGTDTQYF
v_gene: TRBV27; abundance: -; d_gene: -; CDR3aa: CASRYGARQFF
v_gene: TRBV7-8; abundance: -; d_gene: -; CDR3aa: CASSSWEDEQYF
v_gene: TRBV27; abundance: -; d_gene: -; CDR3aa: CASSLSGAYEQYF
v_gene: TRBV11-1; abundance: -; d_gene: -; CDR3aa: CASSLGGPNQPQHF
v_gene: TRBV4-1; abundance: -; d_gene: TRBD2; CDR3aa: CASSHRTSGNYEQYF
v_gene: TRBV28; abundance: once; d_gene: -; CDR3aa: CASRGDQETQYF
v_gene: TRBV13; abundance: -; d_gene: -; CDR3aa: CASSLGSWETQYF
v_gene: TRBV28; abundance: -; d_gene: -; CDR3aa: CASSSDRTSSYNEQFF
v_gene: TRBV4-1; abundance: -; d_gene: -; CDR3aa: CASSVQGPGNTIYF
v_gene: TRBV11-2; abundance: -; d_gene: TRBD1; CDR3aa: CASSFNRGLTTGELFF
v_gene: TRBV19; abundance: -; d_gene: -; CDR3aa: CASSIDPTYEQYF
v_gene: TRBV5-6; abundance: -; d_gene: -; CDR3aa: CASSSTGQSNQPQHF
v_gene: TRBV19; abundance: -; d_gene: -; CDR3aa: CASSMGILNTEAFF
v_gene: TRBV9; abundance: -; d_gene: TRBD1; CDR3aa: CASSVGGTGYVGTEAFF
v_gene: TRBV7-9; abundance: -; d_gene: -; CDR3aa: CASSLGGGRNYGYTF
v_gene: TRBV21-1; abundance: -; d_gene: -; CDR3aa: CASSTRIRDSTREQYF
v_gene: TRBV13; abundance: -; d_gene: -; CDR3aa: CASSLKYGGLSSGANVLTF
v_gene: TRBV11-2; abundance: -; d_gene: -; CDR3aa: CASSLTPQTSVGYGYTF
v_gene: TRBV27; abundance: -; d_gene: TRBD2; CDR3aa: CASRTSGSPDEQFF
v_gene: TRBV7-9; abundance: -; d_gene: -; CDR3aa: CASSSGGHGYTF
v_gene: TRBV20-1; abundance: few; d_gene: -; CDR3aa: CSAWDTEAFF
v_gene: TRBV9; abundance: -; d_gene: -; CDR3aa: CASSAGDGLYEQYF
v_gene: TRBV30; abundance: -; d_gene: -; CDR3aa: CAWSVLGNEQFF
v_gene: TRBV7-9; abundance: -; d_gene: TRBD2; CDR3aa: CASSPVAGGPYEQYF
v_gene: TRBV28; abundance: once; d_gene: -; CDR3aa: CASRLGTGTLSYEQYF
v_gene: TRBV15; abundance: -; d_gene: -; CDR3aa: CATSPGSGLKSGYTF
v_gene: TRBV28; abundance: once; d_gene: -; CDR3aa: CASSLSGGNQPQHF
v_gene: TRBV27; abundance: once; d_gene: -; CDR3aa: CASSLAGYTEAFF
v_gene: TRBV18; abundance: -; d_gene: TRBD1; CDR3aa: CASSPPLRRTGPSEQYF
v_gene: TRBV27; abundance: -; d_gene: TRBD2; CDR3aa: CASRALAGGINEQFF
v_gene: TRBV18; abundance: -; d_gene: TRBD2; CDR3aa: CASSPASGSLVQETQYF
v_gene: TRBV7-9; abundance: few; d_gene: -; CDR3aa: CASSLGSDYEQYF
v_gene: TRBV13; abundance: -; d_gene: -; CDR3aa: CASSLALVSYEQYF
v_gene: TRBV7-8; abundance: -; d_gene: -; CDR3aa: CASSWTGLDTQYF